This section outlines one T cell receptor (beta chain) sequence together with its context. The CDR3 spans 15 residues. Germline trimming cut 7 bases from V and 7 bases from J; bases unmatched to any gene: 13. Germline CDR1 reads WNHNN; CDR2 reads SYGVQD (reference sequence). This sample stems from a study of blood T cell repertoires in COVID-19. Study context: The analysed material was cDNA or gDNA that came from T cells, B-cell-depleted T cells, or PBMCs.

Here immunoSEQ multiplex PCR was the method, and the copy in TCRdb shows in-frame clones only, minus some. The profile shows hundreds of thousands of clones, 75% to 90% of them singletons. Those enrolled, adults aged roughly 18 to 100 years, came from some 23 US areas. This TCR came from a woman in her sixties or seventies who had recovered from COVID-19. The sample was PBMCs or T cells enriched from blood (not recorded which). This rearrangement joins TRBV10-1 to TRBJ1-5; 7 positions match TRBD1. The CDR3 bases are TGCGCCAGCAAAGGGGGAAGGGGGCCGAGGCAGCCCCAGCATTTT. This translates into CASKGGRGPRQPQHF.